Listed below are T cell receptor beta chains from one sample, sequenced in a study of blood T cell repertoires in COVID-19. The assay was immunoSEQ multiplex PCR, and TCRdb's table has in-frame clones only and misses some. The repertoire has roughly 150,000 clones, around 82% of them found once; the top ten carry roughly 18%. Sequenced sample: PBMCs or T cells enriched from blood (not recorded which). The receptors shown here come from a man aged 55 to 69 who had recovered from COVID-19. CDR3s include the opening cysteine and the closing phenylalanine or tryptophan. The order of the fields is V gene, D gene, CDR3 protein. D genes are given only for firm matches.

>TRBV7-2|-
CASSIQTGSYEQYF
>TRBV7-3|-
CASSSPSTKWAGDTQYF
>TRBV13|TRBD1
CASSLSGTGPSPLHF
>TRBV19|TRBD1
CASSRQGAPTAYGYTF
>TRBV7-9|-
CASTPGGTNEKLFF
>TRBV5-4|TRBD1
CASSSDRGPGTNEKLFF
>TRBV3-1/TRBV3-2|TRBD1
CASSLRDRTPYNEQFF
>TRBV28|TRBD2
CASHFARTSGNEQFF
>TRBV5-1|-
CASSLARSGTYEQYF
>TRBV20-1|TRBD1
CSRGRSYEQYF
>TRBV7-9|TRBD2
CASSSPRLAGVTDTQYF
>TRBV10-3|-
CATDPRGNTGELFF
>TRBV28|-
CASALQVLSGNTIYF
>TRBV28|-
CATILGALDTQYF
>TRBV12-3/TRBV12-4|TRBD1
CASSLGTGIGYTF
>TRBV5-4|TRBD1
CASSLNRGQENTIYF
>TRBV7-8|TRBD2
CASSLAVAGVGTGELFF
>TRBV11-2|-
CASSLSGARLSGELFF
>TRBV6-5|TRBD1
CASSYAEDRMNTEAFF
>TRBV6-1|-
CASSETGSYGYTF
>TRBV27|TRBD1
CASSFRQGYGYTF
>TRBV7-3|-
CASSLTFYNEQFF
>TRBV30|TRBD2
CAWSRRSAGGPEQYF
>TRBV7-2|-
CASSPDSILSPLHF
>TRBV5-4|TRBD1
CASSLGDRGLAGELFF
>TRBV14|TRBD1
CASSQDLDTGGYGYTF
>TRBV5-1|TRBD1
CASEEGQGHSEAFF
>TRBV11-2|TRBD2
CASSLNIGLAGTGELFF
>TRBV7-3|-
CASSSLGRGDYNEQFF
>TRBV19|TRBD1
CASKSNPTGDYEQYF
>TRBV28|-
CASRATEAFF
>TRBV7-2|TRBD1
CASSLEAPGQVKGELFF
>TRBV7-3|TRBD1
CASSFTGGETQYF
>TRBV12-5|-
CASGFTGHETWTEAFF
>TRBV21-1|-
CASNPKLFRYSPLHF
>TRBV5-1|-
CASSLRPTGQGSYNEQFF
>TRBV30|TRBD1
CAWRSTPGQGSIYSTEAFF
>TRBV7-8|-
CASSLASTDTQYF
>TRBV3-1/TRBV3-2|-
CASSQARGAKYTEAFF
>TRBV5-1|-
CASSLAGISGNTIYF
>TRBV18|-
CASSRGFNTEAFF
>TRBV11-3|-
CASSSRTAPGVDEQFF
>TRBV5-4|-
CASSLDLGQESEQYF
>TRBV5-1|-
CASSLEGTASGNTIYF
>TRBV7-8|-
CASSPMAGFTEAFF
>TRBV9|TRBD1
CASSKGQGAYEQYF
>TRBV18|-
CASSKQDMNTEAFF
>TRBV11-3|TRBD2
CASSLGGGLAGPGELFF
>TRBV2|-
CASSEIGGGTYEQYF
>TRBV28|-
CASMTGILDNQPQHF
>TRBV25-1|-
CASSELRAGNTIYF
>TRBV11-2|-
CASSLDHANTGELFF
>TRBV19|-
CASSIHGDTEAFF
>TRBV30|TRBD1
CAWSGDREAQYF